The clone carrying this T cell receptor beta chain was observed a handful of times. This sample is part of a study of identical twins. Each CDR3 protein gets one entry after TCRdb re-called the 5' RACE reads with MiXCR. This sample has around 690,000 distinct CDR3 sequences, with around 20% found just once. The sample also formed part of further work on T cells expressing NK-cell markers. As that report states: It was from sorted CD3+CD56+NKG2C+, CD3+CD56+NKG2C- and CD3+CD56-NKG2C+ T cells that TCR beta repertoires came. Dominant NKG2C+ clonotypes accounted for roughly 1.0-7.0% of CD8+ T cells in roughly 6 donors.

The sequence came from a woman aged 18-29 years in good health. Sequenced sample: PBMCs.

CDR3: CASSEPGQGRDYGYTF. Here the CDR3 DNA reads TGCGCCAGCAGCGAGCCGGGACAGGGCCGAGACTATGGCTACACCTTC. This rearrangement joins TRBV5-1 to TRBJ1-2; 9 positions match TRBD1. The CDR3 is 16 amino acids. Germline CDR1 reads SGHRS; CDR2 reads YFSETQ. V gave up 4 bases and J gave up 3 bases; unmatched junction bases: 10.